The source of this T cell receptor beta chain is a study of molecular identifiers for immune sequencing clone quantification. This clonotype was detected only once. This may stem from a read error, because a much larger clone lies one nucleotide away. TCRdb re-analysed the PCR reads in MiXCR, keeping a single row per CDR3 protein. The data show over 70,000 distinct CDR3 sequences, about 23% seen once. A CD8+CD4-CCR7+CD45RA+ phenotype served as the sorting definition for naive CD8 T cells. The CDR3 covers 18 residues. Looked up from germline, CDR1 is MDHEN and CDR2 is SYDVKM. V shed 2 bases and J shed 0 bases, with 18 bases lying between them.

The chain combines TRBV28 with TRBJ2-3; D perhaps matches TRBD2 (6 bases). Input material: naive CD8+ T cells from blood, with Jurkat cell RNA spiked in. The subset denotes: FACS-sorted CD8+CD4-CCR7+CD45RA+ naive T cells. This receptor was obtained from a human donor in good health. Some libraries in this study had Jurkat cell RNA spiked in. This chain's CDR3 is CASSLDHVSGTSTDTQYF. The CDR3, as DNA: TGTGCCAGCAGTTTAGACCACGTTTCCGGGACTAGCACAGATACGCAGTATTTT.